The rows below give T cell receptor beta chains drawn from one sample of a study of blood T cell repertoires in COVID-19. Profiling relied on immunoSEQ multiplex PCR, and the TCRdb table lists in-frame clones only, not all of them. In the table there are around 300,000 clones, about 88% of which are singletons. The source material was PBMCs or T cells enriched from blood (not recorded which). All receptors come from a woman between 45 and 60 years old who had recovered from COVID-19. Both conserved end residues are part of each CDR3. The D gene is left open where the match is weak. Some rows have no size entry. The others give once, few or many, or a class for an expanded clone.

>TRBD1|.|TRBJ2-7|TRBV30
TGTGCCTGGAACGGACAGGGGGCTCTCGAGCAGTACTTC
CAWNGQGALEQYF
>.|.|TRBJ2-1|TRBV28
TGTGCCAGCAGTTTACAGAGGAGCTCCTACAATGAGCAGTTCTTC
CASSLQRSSYNEQFF
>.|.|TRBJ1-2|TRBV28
TGTGCCAGCAGCCCAGGGGTTAACTATGGCTACACCTTC
CASSPGVNYGYTF
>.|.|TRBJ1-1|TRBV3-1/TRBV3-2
TGTGCCAGCAGCTTGAGGCAGATGAACACTGAAGCTTTCTTT
CASSLRQMNTEAFF
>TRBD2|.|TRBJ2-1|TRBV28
TGTGCCAGCAATAAAGGGACTAGCGGGAGCCATTTGTACAATGAGCAGTTCTTC
CASNKGTSGSHLYNEQFF
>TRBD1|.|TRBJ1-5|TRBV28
TGTGCCAGCAGTTTACCCGGACAGGGTGTCAATCAGCCCCAGCATTTT
CASSLPGQGVNQPQHF
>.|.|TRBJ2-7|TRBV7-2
TGTGCCAGCAGCTGGTCAGGTTCCTACGAGCAGTACTTC
CASSWSGSYEQYF
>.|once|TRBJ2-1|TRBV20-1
TGCAGTGCCCCAATTAGAAATGAGCAGTTCTTC
CSAPIRNEQFF
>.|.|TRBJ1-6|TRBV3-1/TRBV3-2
TGTGCCAGCAGCCAAGAGGCAGGGCTATCACCCCTCCACTTT
CASSQEAGLSPLHF
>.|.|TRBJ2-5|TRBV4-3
TGCGCCAGCAGCCAAGAGCGGGTGCTACAAGAGACCCAGTACTTC
CASSQERVLQETQYF
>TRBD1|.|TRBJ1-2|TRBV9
TGTGCCAGCAGCGCTAGCCCAGGGGGCCTTGGTGGCTACACCTTC
CASSASPGGLGGYTF
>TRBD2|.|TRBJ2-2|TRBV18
TGTGCCAGCTCACCAGGGACTAGCGGGACTCTGAACACCGGGGAGCTGTTTTTT
CASSPGTSGTLNTGELFF
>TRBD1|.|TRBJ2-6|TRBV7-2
TGTGCCAGCAGCTTACACCTGGGACAGGCTATCTCTGGGGCCAACGTCCTGACTTTC
CASSLHLGQAISGANVLTF
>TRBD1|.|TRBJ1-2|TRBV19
TGTGCCTCTTCGGACAGGGCCTATGGCTACACCTTC
CASSDRAYGYTF
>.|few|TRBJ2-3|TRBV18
TGTGCCAGCTCACCATCCTCGCGGTCCCCCGGAGATACGCAGTATTTT
CASSPSSRSPGDTQYF
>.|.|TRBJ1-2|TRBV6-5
TGTGCCAGCAGTTTTGACAGAACCCTCAGGGGCTACACCTTC
CASSFDRTLRGYTF
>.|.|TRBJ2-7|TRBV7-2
TGTGCCAGCAGCTTAACGGGAGCATCGGGAGAGCAGTACTTC
CASSLTGASGEQYF
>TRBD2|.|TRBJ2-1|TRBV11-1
TGTGCCAGCAGCTTAGCGCGGGGACTAGCGGGAGGCTACAATGAGCAGTTCTTC
CASSLARGLAGGYNEQFF